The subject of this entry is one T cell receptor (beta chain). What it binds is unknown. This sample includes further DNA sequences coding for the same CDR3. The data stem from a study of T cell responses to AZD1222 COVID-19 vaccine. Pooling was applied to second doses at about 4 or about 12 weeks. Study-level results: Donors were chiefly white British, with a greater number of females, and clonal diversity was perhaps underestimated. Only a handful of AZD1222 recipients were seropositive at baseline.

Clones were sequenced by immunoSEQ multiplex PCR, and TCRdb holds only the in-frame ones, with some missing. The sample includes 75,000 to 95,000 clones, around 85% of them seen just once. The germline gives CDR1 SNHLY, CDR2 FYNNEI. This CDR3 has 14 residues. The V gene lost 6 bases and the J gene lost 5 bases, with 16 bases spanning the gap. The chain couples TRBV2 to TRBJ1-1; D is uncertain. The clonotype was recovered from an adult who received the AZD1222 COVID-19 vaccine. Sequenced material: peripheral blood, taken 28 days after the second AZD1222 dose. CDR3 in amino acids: CASRGLPGFTEAFF. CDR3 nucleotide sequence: TGTGCCAGCAGGGGATTGCCGGGGTTTACTGAAGCTTTCTTT.